This TCR beta chain was found in a study of spatial heterogeneity in lung cancer. Indicated time point: sample taken at primary tumor resection. The input material, whole RNA from tumor, nontumor lung or frozen PBMC, was sequenced unsorted. Findings and limits, study-wide: One measure, the expanded intratumoral alpha and beta TCR count, tracked tumor mutation counts.

This clonotype was recorded many times. Its specificity is not known. Each CDR3 protein gets one entry after TCRdb re-called the 5' RACE reads with MiXCR. Of 20,000 to 25,000 distinct CDR3 sequences listed, approximately 3% are singletons. The TCR originated in a male donor with early-stage non-small cell lung cancer. The sample was lung tumor tissue, taken at surgery.

The CDR3 here is CASSPPDRAEQFF. CDR3 nucleotide sequence: TGTGCCAGCTCACCACCGGACAGGGCTGAGCAGTTCTTC. V usage is TRBV18 and J usage is TRBJ2-1; the match to TRBD1 covers 8 bases. CDR1 is KGHSH and CDR2 is LQKENI in the germline V gene. The CDR3 sequence is 13 residues long. With 0 bases clipped from V and 9 bases from J, the junction kept 1 base outside the gene matches.